Below are 6 T cell receptor beta chains sequenced from a single sample in a study of OX40 agonist ivuxolimab in advanced cancers. The protocol was immunoSEQ multiplex PCR, while the TCRdb copy is restricted to in-frame clones and leaves out a portion. The sample lists 82,000 or so clones; approximately 85% were seen once. The sample in question was CD4+ or CD8+ T cells sorted from blood, obtained in a trial of the OX40 agonist ivuxolimab. These receptors all stem from an adult with an advanced solid tumor such as melanoma, head and neck, liver or kidney cancer.

The CDR3 nucleotides are TGTGCCACCAGCAGAGAACAGGGCGCTGAAGCTTTCTTT. Amino acid sequence: CATSREQGAEAFF. The chain links TRBV15 to TRBJ1-1; TRBD1 is a possible D gene (6 bases). V was cut by 0 bases and J by 6 bases, with 8 bases left in between. Germline V gene sequence: CDR1 LNHNV, CDR2 YYDKDF (reference sequence). The CDR3 is 13 amino acids.

Here the CDR3 DNA reads TGTGCCAGCACCCACGGAGCGTTCCGCTACGAGCAGTACTTC. Encoded protein: CASTHGAFRYEQYF. This chain joins TRBV28 and TRBJ2-7; no clear D. Trimming stripped 7 bases from V and 3 bases from J, with 16 bases between. This CDR3 has 14 residues. Germline CDR1 MDHEN, CDR2 SYDVKM.

The gene calls are TRBV11-1 and TRBJ1-1; the match to TRBD1 covers 7 bases. V dropped 4 bases and J dropped 8; count of bases not matched to a gene: 4. The CDR3 loop spans 12 amino acids. The germline CDR1 and CDR2 sequences are SGHAT and FQDESV (reference sequence). This chain's CDR3 is CASSSDRSEAFF. Written as DNA, the CDR3 is TGTGCCAGCAGCTCGGACAGGTCCGAAGCTTTCTTT.

V is TRBV9 and J is TRBJ2-1; weak D call: TRBD2 (5 bases). CDR1 SGDLS and CDR2 YYNGEE come from the germline V gene. The ends were cut back, 4 bases at V and 0 bases at J, with 17 bases in the middle. The CDR3 runs 17 residues. CDR3 sequence: CASSLSPPGGSYNEQFF. DNA for the CDR3: TGTGCCAGCAGCCTGAGTCCCCCAGGAGGCTCCTACAATGAGCAGTTCTTC.

This clone was detected only once. V is TRBV5-1 and J is TRBJ2-1, with TRBD2 matching 9 bases. The CDR3 sequence is 14 residues long. V shed 2 bases and J 6 bases; nucleotides not matched to a gene: 3. The germline V gene has CDR1 SGHRS and CDR2 YFSETQ. This CDR3 is CASSFPSGANEQFF. As DNA, the CDR3 is TGCGCCAGCAGCTTTCCTAGCGGGGCCAATGAGCAGTTCTTC.

This clone was seen a handful of times. The chain employs TRBV7-6 and TRBJ2-7, with a possible D match to TRBD1 (5 bases). CDR1 and CDR2 from the germline V gene are SGHVS and FNYEAQ. The CDR3 spans 13 residues. V lost 5 bases to trimming and J lost 4 bases, with 12 bases between them. The chain's CDR3 is CASSRQSTYEQYF. The CDR3 DNA sequence: TGTGCCAGCAGCCGACAGAGCACATACGAGCAGTACTTC.